One and the same sample provided the 10 T cell receptor beta chains below, sequenced in a study of T-cell reconstitution after alpha-beta-depleted transplantation in children (dated by TCRdb to 2016 to 2018). Libraries came from PCR. The data were produced on an Illumina HiSeq 2500. To normalize quantification of the TCRbeta repertoire, the TCR libraries were built with molecular barcoding that relied on unique molecular identifiers. Clones were called with MiXCR by TCRdb after fastp trimmed the public reads at Q25, and only in-frame beta chains were retained. Every entry covers one CDR3 protein and lists the most common genes and DNA from its rows. For this sample the table gives 600,000 to 800,000 distinct CDR3 sequences, of which around 12% were detected only once. The leading ten clones occupy about 0.79% of the sample. The treatment or condition label, as the study defines it: allogeneic hematopoietic cell transplantation with graft depleted of TCRalphabeta T cells and CD19 B cells.

Source: PBMCs, taken before TCRalphabeta/CD19-depleted stem cell transplant. The receptors come from a girl aged 2-9 years with congenital amegakaryocytic thrombocytopenia, due to receive a stem cell transplant.

The J gene is TRBJ2-2, the V gene TRBV7-8, with D unclear. CDR3 size: 16 residues. Germline CDR1 SGHVS, CDR2 FQNEAQ. Trimming removed 5 bases at V and 3 bases at J, with 16 bases between. The CDR3 loop reads CASSAWRNPDTGELFF. CDR3 coding DNA: TGTGCCAGCAGCGCCTGGCGGAACCCGGACACCGGGGAGCTGTTTTTT.

This clonotype has a count of ten or more. The rearrangement links TRBV5-1 to TRBJ1-1; D is undetermined. CDR3 length: 15 amino acids. Germline CDR1 reads SGHRS; CDR2 reads YFSETQ. V was cut by 1 base and J by 4 bases, with 14 bases left in between. The CDR3 reads CASSLTGVGVTEAFF. CDR3 bases: TGCGCCAGCAGCTTGACGGGAGTCGGTGTCACTGAAGCTTTCTTT.

This clonotype came up many times. V gene TRBV27 combines with J gene TRBJ2-3; TRBD1 might be the D (6 bases). The CDR3 spans 13 residues. V lost 10 bases and J 2 bases, leaving 13 bases between the germline ends. CDR1 and CDR2 (germline): MNHEY, SMNVEV (reference sequence). In nucleotides, the CDR3 is TGTGCCACCAAACAGGGCCCCACAGATACGCAGTATTTT. Residues: CATKQGPTDTQYF.

The chain joins TRBV3-1 to TRBJ2-1; D uncertain. Trimming left V 4 bases short and J 5 bases short, with 12 bases between. The germline CDR1 and CDR2 sequences are LGHDT and YNNKEL (reference sequence). The CDR3 extends over 14 amino acids. In nucleotides, the CDR3 is TGTGCCAGCAGCCGGAGTTACCGAAACAATGAGCAGTTCTTC. Protein: CASSRSYRNNEQFF.

This clonotype showed up many times. This chain joins TRBV4-1 and TRBJ1-2; D is uncertain. Germline CDR1 reads MGHRA; CDR2 reads YSYEKL. CDR3 length: 14 residues. V lost 2 bases and J lost 2, with 9 bases in between. CDR3: CASSQQRENYGYTF. CDR3 DNA: TGCGCCAGCAGCCAACAACGAGAGAACTATGGCTACACCTTC.

A note on this clonotype: A much more abundant neighbour one base away suggests this may be a read error. The rearrangement links TRBV12-3 or TRBV12-4 to TRBJ2-3; TRBD2 agrees at 7 bases. Losses at the gene ends were 7 bases for V and 1 base for J; bases not matched to a gene: 2. The CDR3 covers 13 residues. CDR3 nucleotide sequence: TGTGCCAGCAATCTAGCGGGCACAGATACGCAGTATTTT. Translation gives CASNLAGTDTQYF.

Notes on this clonotype: A single base separates this from a much larger clone, so it may be a read error. The chain couples TRBV12-3 or TRBV12-4 to TRBJ2-2; D perhaps matches TRBD2 (5 bases). This CDR3 is built from 13 residues. V dropped 2 bases and J dropped 9 bases, with 10 bases sitting between them. CDR3 nucleotides: TGTGCCAGCAGTTTAAGGGAGACCTGGGAGCTGTTTTTT. Translation: CASSLRETWELFF.

This clonotype turned up a few times. V usage is TRBV10-1 and J usage is TRBJ1-2; 11 bases are shared with TRBD1. The CDR3 sequence is 15 residues long. The germline CDR1 and CDR2 sequences are WNHNN and SYGVQD (reference sequence). Trimming removed 5 bases from V and 4 bases from J; junction bases left unmatched: 6. CDR3 residues: CASSPGQGGGYGYTF. The CDR3 bases are TGCGCCAGCAGTCCGGGACAGGGGGGAGGCTATGGCTACACCTTC.

There are a few counts of this clonotype. This rearrangement joins TRBV6-1 to TRBJ2-2, with D perhaps TRBD2 (6 bases). The CDR3 length is 15 residues. Germline CDR1 is MNHNS and CDR2 is SASEGT. V gave up 8 bases and J gave up 5 bases, with 18 bases separating them. In DNA form, the CDR3 reads TGTGCCAGCTCTTTGGTGCGGGGTTGGACCGGGGAGCTGTTTTTT. Residues: CASSLVRGWTGELFF.

This clonotype was counted at least ten times. The CDR3 loop reads CSARAHSGSGRDTQYF. The CDR3 DNA reads as TGCAGTGCTAGAGCCCATAGCGGGAGCGGTAGGGATACGCAGTATTTT. The J gene is TRBJ2-3, the V gene TRBV20-1; TRBD2 matches 9 bases. There are 16 residues in the CDR3. With V trimmed by 1 base and J by 6 bases, 11 bases remained unmatched. CDR1 DFQATT and CDR2 SNEGSKA come from the germline V gene (reference sequence).